One sample yielded the 28 T cell receptor beta chains listed below, sequenced in a study of CD8 T cell repertoires and HIV-1 epitope variants. TCRdb keeps only in-frame clones here, not all; method: immunoSEQ multiplex PCR. The sample holds 90,000 or so clones, approximately 70% seen once. The sample taken for sequencing was uncultured baseline CD8+ T cells from peripheral blood mononuclear cells (PBMCs). The receptor set was obtained from a male donor with HIV.

This clone was detected only once. For the CDR3, the DNA is TGTGCCAGCGGAAGGTTCGGGGGGGCCCTGGAGACCCAGTACTTC. Its translation: CASGRFGGALETQYF. V usage is TRBV9 and J usage is TRBJ2-5, with 8 bases lining up with TRBD2. V trimming: 7 bases; J trimming: 5 bases; junction bases outside the gene matches: 13. The germline CDR1 and CDR2 sequences are SGDLS and YYNGEE. The CDR3 runs to 15 residues.

The chain couples TRBV25-1 to TRBJ2-1, with D perhaps matching TRBD1 (5 bases). CDR3 size: 16 residues. The germline CDR1 and CDR2 sequences are MGHDK and SYGVNS. The germline V and J ends were trimmed by 2 bases and 5 bases, with 16 bases remaining between them. CDR3 DNA: TGTGCCAGCAGTGAACTCACTTTGGGGCATAACAATGAGCAGTTCTTC. Protein: CASSELTLGHNNEQFF.

The chain recombines TRBV5-4 with TRBJ1-1; TRBD1 might be the D (5 bases). The CDR3 is 13 amino acids. Germline V CDR1 and CDR2: SGHNT, YYREEE (reference sequence). V gave up 2 bases and J gave up 1 base, with 6 bases separating them. The CDR3 nucleotides read TGTGCCAGCAGCTTTGGACAGAACACTGAAGCTTTCTTT. It specifies CASSFGQNTEAFF.

V is TRBV28 and J is TRBJ1-2; D perhaps matches TRBD1 (6 bases). The CDR3 length is 11 residues. Per germline, CDR1 MDHEN and CDR2 SYDVKM. Trimming removed 8 bases from V and 5 bases from J, with 9 bases in between. CDR3 nucleotide sequence: TGTGCCAGCGGGGGACAATATGGCTACACCTTC. This sequence encodes CASGGQYGYTF.

This clone was seen more than once but under ten times. The chain couples TRBV4-1 to TRBJ2-7, with D perhaps TRBD2 (5 bases). CDR3 length: 17 residues. Between the trimmed V and J ends, which lost 6 bases and 2 bases, there was a span of 23 bases. Germline V gene sequence: CDR1 MGHRA, CDR2 YSYEKL. The CDR3 nucleotides are TGCGCCAGCAGTCCTTTACTCCCTGGACTGCATGCCTACGAGCAGTACTTC. Protein product: CASSPLLPGLHAYEQYF.

There are a few counts of this clone. The J gene is TRBJ2-5, the V gene TRBV5-1, with 10 bases matching TRBD2. Germline-derived CDR1 and CDR2 are SGHRS and YFSETQ. CDR3 length: 15 residues. Trimming at V came to 3 bases and at J to 5 bases, leaving 7 bases not matched to a gene. The CDR3 reads CASSSLSGGIETQYF. CDR3 in DNA: TGCGCCAGCAGCTCCCTTAGCGGGGGGATCGAGACCCAGTACTTC.

The chain uses TRBV28 and TRBJ2-2, with 9 bases aligning to TRBD1. Germline loops: CDR1 MDHEN, CDR2 SYDVKM. The CDR3 extends over 14 amino acids. V gave up 6 bases and J gave up 6 bases; unmatched junction bases: 5. The CDR3 loop is CASRRDRVSGELFF. The CDR3 nucleotides are TGTGCCAGCAGACGGGACAGGGTCTCCGGGGAGCTGTTTTTT. The full variable domain, its missing parts supplied by reference TRBV28 and TRBJ2-2, is DVKVTQSSRYLVKRTGEKVFLECVQDMDHENMFWYRQDPGLGLRLIYFSYDVKMKEKGDIPEGYSVSREKKERFSLILESASTNQTSMYLCASRRDRVSGELFFGEGSRLTVL.

V and J are TRBV19 and TRBJ1-1, with unresolved D. This CDR3 has 11 residues. Germline values: CDR1 LNHDA, CDR2 SQIVND (reference sequence). V dropped 6 bases and J dropped 1 base, with 3 bases sitting between them. CDR3 residues: CASRENTEAFF. CDR3 nucleotides: TGTGCCAGTAGAGAGAACACTGAAGCTTTCTTT.

The rearrangement links TRBV27 to TRBJ2-3; D is unresolved. CDR1 is MNHEY and CDR2 is SMNVEV in the germline V gene (reference sequence). The CDR3 has 16 amino acids. V dropped 0 bases and J dropped 2 bases, with 12 bases sitting between them. CDR3 DNA sequence: TGTGCCAGCAGTTTATCGATTGGAGTCTCCACAGATACGCAGTATTTT. Protein: CASSLSIGVSTDTQYF.

V usage is TRBV18 and J usage is TRBJ1-2; D is unclear. V was clipped by 3 bases and J by 2 bases, with 7 bases between them. Germline V gene sequence: CDR1 KGHSH, CDR2 LQKENI. This CDR3 is 13 amino acids long. CDR3 DNA sequence: TGTGCCAGCTCACCTAAAGAGAACTATGGCTACACCTTC. It specifies CASSPKENYGYTF.

The sample holds one count of this clone. This chain's CDR3 is CASSLALGRAGNTIYF. The DNA for the CDR3 is TGCGCCAGCAGCTTGGCGCTAGGCAGGGCTGGAAACACCATATATTTT. The chain uses TRBV5-1 and TRBJ1-3, with D tentatively TRBD1 (5 bases). The CDR3 contains 16 residues. Looked up from germline, CDR1 is SGHRS and CDR2 is YFSETQ. V lost 0 bases and J lost 2, with 12 bases in between. Full variable domain (missing parts from reference TRBV5-1 and TRBJ1-3): KAGVTQTPRYLIKTRGQQVTLSCSPISGHRSVSWYQQTPGQGLQFLFEYFSETQRNKGNFPGRFSGRQFSNSRSEMNVSTLELGDSALYLCASSLALGRAGNTIYFGEGSWLTVV.

This clone was observed a single time. The chain carries TRBV5-8 and TRBJ2-5; the match to TRBD1 covers 7 bases. CDR3 length equals 14 residues. The germline gives CDR1 SGHTS, CDR2 YDEGEE. The V gene end was trimmed by 4 bases and the J gene end by 5 bases; junction bases not matched to a gene: 8. The CDR3 reads CASSPRQGVETQYF. DNA for the CDR3: TGTGCCAGCAGCCCTAGACAGGGCGTTGAGACCCAGTACTTC.

The gene calls are TRBV6-1 and TRBJ2-7, with 7 nucleotides matching TRBD1. Looked up from germline, CDR1 is MNHNS and CDR2 is SASEGT. Unmatched junction bases numbered 7, after V lost 4 bases and J lost 1 base. This CDR3 has 15 residues. Here the CDR3 reads CASSVQTGWSYEQYF. For the CDR3, the DNA is TGTGCCAGCAGTGTGCAGACAGGGTGGTCCTACGAGCAGTACTTC.

This clone appeared once. The V gene is TRBV11-2, the J gene TRBJ2-2; TRBD2 agrees at 13 bases. CDR3 length equals 17 residues. CDR1 is SGHAT and CDR2 is FQNNGV in the germline V gene. V lost 5 bases, J lost 6 bases, and 9 bases stayed unmatched. The CDR3 region has the DNA TGTGCCAGCAGCCTCCAGCGGACTAGCGGGAGCTCCGGGGAGCTGTTTTTT. Protein: CASSLQRTSGSSGELFF.

This clone has a handful of counts. The chain recombines TRBV5-1 with TRBJ1-1, with D unclear. The V end lost 2 bases, the J end lost 1 base, and 12 bases lay between the germline ends. Germline-derived CDR1 and CDR2 are SGHRS and YFSETQ. This CDR3 spans 15 amino acids. The CDR3 region has the DNA TGCGCCAGCAGCTTCTTAAACTCTCCGAACACTGAAGCTTTCTTT. Its translation is CASSFLNSPNTEAFF. Complete variable domain (other parts from reference TRBV5-1 and TRBJ1-1): KAGVTQTPRYLIKTRGQQVTLSCSPISGHRSVSWYQQTPGQGLQFLFEYFSETQRNKGNFPGRFSGRQFSNSRSEMNVSTLELGDSALYLCASSFLNSPNTEAFFGQGTRLTVV.

This clone was counted a few times. The chain recombines TRBV7-9 with TRBJ2-1, with unresolved D. The CDR3 is 12 residues long. V was trimmed by 5 bases and J by 7 bases, leaving 9 bases between them. CDR1 is SEHNR, CDR2 FQNEAQ, per germline (reference sequence). The CDR3 is CASSETGNEQFF. CDR3 coding DNA: TGTGCCAGCAGCGAGACCGGGAATGAGCAGTTCTTC. The full variable domain, in which reference TRBV7-9 and TRBJ2-1 provide the parts outside the CDR3, is DTGVSQNPRHKITKRGQNVTFRCDPISEHNRLYWYRQTLGQGPEFLTYFQNEAQLEKSRLLSDRFSAERPKGSFSTLEIQRTEQGDSAMYLCASSETGNEQFFGPGTRLTVL.

This clone was found once. This rearrangement joins TRBV5-4 to TRBJ2-1; 10 bases are shared with TRBD1. CDR1 and CDR2 (germline): SGHNT, YYREEE (reference sequence). The CDR3 contains 15 residues. J gave up 5 bases and V 2 bases, and 4 bases lay outside the gene matches. The CDR3 loop reads CASSFLGQGNNEQFF. The CDR3, as DNA: TGTGCCAGCAGCTTTTTGGGACAGGGGAACAATGAGCAGTTCTTC.

V usage is TRBV4-3 and J usage is TRBJ1-4; 7 bases are shared with TRBD1. Germline V gene sequence: CDR1 LGHNA, CDR2 YSLEER. J was trimmed by 0 bases and V by 2 bases; bases with no gene match: 3. The CDR3 spans 16 residues. The DNA for the CDR3 is TGCGCCAGCAGCCAAACAGGGGCCTCAACTAATGAAAAACTGTTTTTT. Its translation: CASSQTGASTNEKLFF.

This sequence joins TRBV4-2 and TRBJ2-1, with 7 bases fitting TRBD1. CDR3 length: 16 residues. The ends lost 1 base at V and 8 bases at J; junction bases unmatched: 11. Germline loops: CDR1 LGHNA, CDR2 YNFKEQ. The CDR3 protein is CASSQGGDRVNDEQFF. The CDR3 DNA reads TGTGCCAGCAGCCAAGGGGGCGACAGGGTCAACGATGAGCAGTTCTTC.

This chain uses TRBV5-4 with TRBJ1-2; D not certain. V lost 4 bases to trimming and J lost 3 bases, with 10 bases between them. The CDR3 covers 13 residues. Germline V gene lookup returns CDR1 SGHNT and CDR2 YYREEE (reference sequence). The CDR3 bases are TGTGCCAGCAGCGGGCGGGTGGACTATGGCTACACCTTC. It translates to CASSGRVDYGYTF.

The chain couples TRBV6-5 to TRBJ1-4; D gene ambiguous. The V gene's germline CDR1 is MNHEY and CDR2 SVGAGI. The CDR3 is 13 amino acids. V was shortened by 5 bases and J by 5 bases, with 9 bases between the two germline ends. The CDR3 protein is CASSPRGNEKLFF. The CDR3, as DNA: TGTGCCAGCAGTCCCCGAGGGAATGAAAAACTGTTTTTT.

The chain has TRBV7-2 and TRBJ2-5; tentative D call: TRBD2 (6 bases). From germline, CDR1 is SGHTA and CDR2 FQGNSA. The V and J ends lost 5 bases and 1 base respectively, with 14 bases between them. This CDR3 spans 15 amino acids. This chain's CDR3 is CASSSGWESQETQYF. CDR3 nucleotide sequence: TGTGCCAGCAGCAGCGGGTGGGAGAGCCAAGAGACCCAGTACTTC.

The chain is built from TRBV5-4 and TRBJ2-1, with 8 positions matching TRBD2. With 4 bases clipped from V and 15 bases from J, the junction kept 18 bases outside the gene matches. The CDR3 has 15 amino acids. Per the germline V gene, CDR1 is SGHNT and CDR2 is YYREEE (reference sequence). CDR3 sequence: CASSQDTSGPTRRFF. The CDR3 DNA follows: TGTGCCAGCAGCCAAGATACTAGCGGCCCTACCCGGCGGTTCTTC.

This clone was seen once. The chain joins TRBV27 to TRBJ1-6, with D possibly TRBD1 on 5 matching bases. Trimming stripped 3 bases from V and 5 bases from J, with 8 bases between. This CDR3 contains 14 residues. Germline CDR1 and CDR2: MNHEY and SMNVEV (reference sequence). The CDR3 loop reads CASSFRGDNSPLHF. In nucleotides, the CDR3 is TGTGCCAGCAGTTTCCGGGGGGATAATTCACCCCTCCACTTT.

The chain joins TRBV21-1 to TRBJ2-7; the table assigns TRBD2, which was not confirmed against the DNA. TRBV21-1 is a pseudogene. The CDR3 is made up of 13 amino acids. In DNA, the CDR3 is TGTGCCCTACGCGGGGGAGTCTCCTACGAGCAGTACTTC. This codes for CALRGGVSYEQYF.

J is TRBJ1-5 and V is TRBV7-8; TRBD1 matches at 8 bases. The germline V gene has CDR1 SGHVS and CDR2 FQNEAQ. V dropped 5 bases and J dropped 5; count of bases not matched to a gene: 8. The CDR3 spans 15 residues. The DNA of the CDR3 is TGTGCCAGCAGCCGCCTCACAGGGGGAGATCAGCCCCAGCATTTT. This encodes CASSRLTGGDQPQHF.

This clone was detected ten times or more. The V gene is TRBV27, the J gene TRBJ2-6; D possibly uses TRBD1 or TRBD2 (5 bases each). The V end was cut by 0 bases, the J end by 0 bases, with 9 bases between. CDR1 is MNHEY, CDR2 SMNVEV, per germline (reference sequence). The CDR3 consists of 17 residues. The CDR3 sequence is CASSLSGRLSGANVLTF. The DNA of the CDR3 is TGTGCCAGCAGTTTATCGGGACGTCTCTCTGGGGCCAACGTCCTGACTTTC.

Points on this clone: A read error may be the cause here, since a much bigger clone is one base away. The V gene is TRBV6-6, the J gene TRBJ1-2; a possible D gene is TRBD1 (6 bases). Per the germline V gene, CDR1 is MNHNY and CDR2 is SVGAGI (reference sequence). V lost 2 bases and J 7 bases, leaving 14 bases between the germline ends. This CDR3 has 14 amino acids. The CDR3 spells CASSYGGRTSGYTF. In nucleotides, the CDR3 is TGTGCCAGCAGTTACGGGGGGCGCACAAGTGGCTACACCTTC.